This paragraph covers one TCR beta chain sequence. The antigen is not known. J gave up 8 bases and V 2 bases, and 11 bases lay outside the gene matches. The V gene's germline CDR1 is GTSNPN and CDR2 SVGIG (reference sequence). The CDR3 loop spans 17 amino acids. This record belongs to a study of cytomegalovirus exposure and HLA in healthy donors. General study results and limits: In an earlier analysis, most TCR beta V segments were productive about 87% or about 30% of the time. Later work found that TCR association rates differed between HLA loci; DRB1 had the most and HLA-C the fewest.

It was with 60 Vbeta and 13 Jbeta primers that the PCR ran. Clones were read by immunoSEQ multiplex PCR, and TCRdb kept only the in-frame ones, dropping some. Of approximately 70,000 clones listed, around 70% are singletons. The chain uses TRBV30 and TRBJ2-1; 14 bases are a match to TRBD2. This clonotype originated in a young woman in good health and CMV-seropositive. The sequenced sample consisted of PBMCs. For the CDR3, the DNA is TGTGCCTGGAGTCTCCTGGGACTAGCGGGAGAGTCTGATGAGCAGTTCTTC. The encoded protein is CAWSLLGLAGESDEQFF.